In its sample, the clone carrying this TCR beta chain was seen many times. Its antigen remains unknown. CDR3 size: 12 residues. Germline-derived CDR1 and CDR2 are SEHNR and FQNEAQ (reference sequence). The V end lost 4 bases, the J end lost 6 bases, and 9 bases lay between the germline ends. This entry comes from a study of T cell repertoires in cytomegalovirus infection. Points from the study as a whole: Identification of carriers of CMV plus the relevant HLA was achieved through cumulative public TCR beta family frequency.

TCRdb ran MiXCR on the reads and lists one entry per CDR3 protein. Here the sample spans about 140,000 distinct CDR3 sequences, about 6.3% being singletons. The V call is TRBV7-9, the J call TRBJ2-5, with D unclear. Sequenced input: PBMCs. This sequence was found in a human donor in good health (CMV status not recorded). Some clones in this sample may be carry-over from other donors' samples. CDR3 bases: TGTGCCAGCAGCTCGGCCCTCAAGACCCAGTACTTC. It yields the protein CASSSALKTQYF.